The sequence of this TCR beta chain was determined in a study of blood T cell repertoires in COVID-19. Study overall: Donors in the United States, Italy and Spain gave samples during acute or convalescent COVID-19. PBMCs, B-cell-depleted T cells, or T cells were the source of the cDNA or gDNA that made up the material.

The V segment lost 1 base and the J segment 7 bases; nucleotides outside the gene matches: 4. The CDR3 loop spans 15 amino acids. Germline values: CDR1 LNHNV, CDR2 YYDKDF (reference sequence). Methods used by the authors: The assay estimated nucleated cells by amplifying reference gene primers. The assay was immunoSEQ multiplex PCR, and TCRdb's table has in-frame clones only and misses some. V and J calls plus clone size are reproduced from that table; the DNA served to infer D and trimming. The repertoire holds about 380,000 clones, with approximately 88% as singletons. The origin of this receptor is a man aged 35 to 55 with acute or convalescent COVID-19. The chain uses TRBV15 and TRBJ2-1; 10 bases fit TRBD1. The specimen sequenced was peripheral blood. CDR3 sequence: CATSRVRDRGNEQFF. CDR3 in DNA: TGTGCCACCAGCAGAGTCCGGGACAGGGGAAATGAGCAGTTCTTC.